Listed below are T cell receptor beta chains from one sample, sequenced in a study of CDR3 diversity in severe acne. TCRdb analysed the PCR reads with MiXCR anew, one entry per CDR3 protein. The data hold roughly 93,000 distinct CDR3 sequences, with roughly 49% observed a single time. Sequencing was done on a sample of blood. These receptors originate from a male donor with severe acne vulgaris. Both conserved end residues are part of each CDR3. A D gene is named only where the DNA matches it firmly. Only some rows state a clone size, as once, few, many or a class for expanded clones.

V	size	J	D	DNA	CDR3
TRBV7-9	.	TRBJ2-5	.	TGTGCTAGCAGCTTAGAGGCAGGAGGGGGAGAGACCCAGTACTTC	CASSLEAGGGETQYF
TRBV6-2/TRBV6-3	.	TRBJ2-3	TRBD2	TGTGCCAGCAGTCCTGGACTAGCGGGGATTACAGATACGCAGTATTTT	CASSPGLAGITDTQYF
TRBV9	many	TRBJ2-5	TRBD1	TGTGCCAGCAGCGTAGACGGCAGGGGGACGGAGACCCAGTACTTC	CASSVDGRGTETQYF
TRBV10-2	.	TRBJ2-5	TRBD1	TGCGCCAGCAGCCCCCTTACCGGGACAGGGGAGACCCAGTACTTC	CASSPLTGTGETQYF
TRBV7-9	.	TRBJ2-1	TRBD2	TGTGCCAGCAGCGGTCCGACTAGCGCGGCAGACAATGAGCAGTTCTTC	CASSGPTSAADNEQFF
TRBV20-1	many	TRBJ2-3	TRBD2	TGCAGTGCTAGAAAGTTGGGCGGGAGGGCGGATACGCAGTATTTT	CSARKLGGRADTQYF
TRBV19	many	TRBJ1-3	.	TGTGCCAGTAGTATCCCATGGAGGGGGACCGGAAACACCATATATTTT	CASSIPWRGTGNTIYF
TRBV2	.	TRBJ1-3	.	TGTGCCAGCAGCGTGGACAGCTCTGGAAACACCATATATTTT	CASSVDSSGNTIYF
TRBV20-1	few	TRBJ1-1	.	TGCAGTGCTAGAGATTACGTAAGCAAGAACACTGAAGCTTTCTTT	CSARDYVSKNTEAFF
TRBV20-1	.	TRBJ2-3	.	TGCAGTGCCCCCCTGGGAACAGGTACGCAGTATTTT	CSAPLGTGTQYF
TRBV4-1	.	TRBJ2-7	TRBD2	TGCGCCAGCAGCCAAGGGCTAGCGGAGGGCTACGAGCAGTACTTC	CASSQGLAEGYEQYF
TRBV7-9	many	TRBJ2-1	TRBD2	TGTGCCAGCAGCTTAGGACTAGCGGGGGCCTACAATGAGCAGTTCTTC	CASSLGLAGAYNEQFF
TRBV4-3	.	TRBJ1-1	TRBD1	TGCGCCAGCAGCCGTCCGGGACAGGGTGAAGCTTTCTTT	CASSRPGQGEAFF
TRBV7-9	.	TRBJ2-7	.	TGTGCCAGCAGACCAGTTGGGATCTCCTACGAGCAGTACTTC	CASRPVGISYEQYF
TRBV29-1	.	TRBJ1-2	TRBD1	TGCAGTGCTATGGGACAGGCTGTAAACTATGGCTACACCTTC	CSAMGQAVNYGYTF
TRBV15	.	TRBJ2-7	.	TGTGCCACCGCTCCGGGACGGAATTACGAGCAGTACTTC	CATAPGRNYEQYF
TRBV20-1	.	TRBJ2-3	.	TGCAGTGCTAGAGTCCGAGCAGATCAGTATTTT	CSARVRADQYF